The T cell receptor beta chain under discussion was sequenced for a study of Ad26.COV2.S vaccination and SARS-CoV-2 variants. Study results and limitations: Measurements of TCR breadth and depth may have given underestimates of the total T cell responses. Spike-specific TCR breadth was greater after Ad26.COV2.S than placebo. Vaccine recipients and placebo recipients showed similar non-spike TCR breadth. Spike-specific CD8+ and CD4+ T cell responses reportedly showed substantial breadth after vaccination.

TCRdb keeps only in-frame clones here, not all; method: immunoSEQ multiplex PCR. This table has more than 85,000 clones, over 60% appearing once. Comment on this clone: Its antigen is unidentified.

Trimming pared 3 bases from V and 3 bases from J, leaving 8 bases between. The CDR3 length is 13 residues. Germline-derived CDR1 and CDR2 are SGHTA and FQGNSA. This receptor was identified in a human donor who had recovered from COVID-19. The chain uses TRBV7-2 and TRBJ1-1, with D possibly being TRBD1 (5 bases). The sequences come from peripheral blood, collected after recovery from COVID-19. CDR3 sequence reads: CASSFYRYTEAFF. The CDR3 bases are TGTGCCAGCAGCTTCTACAGGTACACTGAAGCTTTCTTT.